The 18 T cell receptor beta chains reported below all come from one sample, sequenced in a study of blood T cell repertoires in COVID-19. The protocol was immunoSEQ multiplex PCR, while the TCRdb copy is restricted to in-frame clones and leaves out a portion. The table shows 200,000 to 300,000 clones, with more than 80% occurring only once. Sequenced: peripheral blood. Every receptor here comes from a human donor in a cohort sampled during active COVID-19.

The chain couples TRBV27 to TRBJ2-7, with 8 bases lining up with TRBD2. The germline gives CDR1 MNHEY, CDR2 SMNVEV (reference sequence). This CDR3 region has 18 residues. V shed 5 bases, J shed 2 bases, and the junction held 17 bases outside the gene matches. CDR3 nucleotides: TGTGCCAGCAGTCCCCGGGGGGCGGGAGGACGACGGGCCTACGAGCAGTACTTC. Translation gives CASSPRGAGGRRAYEQYF.

The V call is TRBV24-1, the J call TRBJ2-3; 9 nucleotides match TRBD1. Germline V CDR1 and CDR2: KGHDR, SFDVKD. This CDR3 comprises 16 residues. Trimming took 5 bases from V and 0 from J; bases not matched to a gene: 5. CDR3 amino acids: CATSAQGQGSTDTQYF. CDR3 coding DNA: TGTGCCACCAGTGCCCAGGGACAGGGAAGCACAGATACGCAGTATTTT.

The chain recombines TRBV5-1 with TRBJ1-3, with D possibly being TRBD1 (6 bases). Between the trimmed V and J ends, which lost 4 bases and 4 bases, there was a span of 12 bases. The CDR3 is made up of 14 amino acids. Germline assignment: CDR1 SGHRS and CDR2 YFSETQ. In nucleotides, the CDR3 is TGCGCCAGCAGCATACAGGGTGCCGGAAACACCATATATTTT. Translated: CASSIQGAGNTIYF.

The chain combines TRBV12-3 or TRBV12-4 with TRBJ1-5, with a weak D call TRBD1 (6 bases). V lost 1 base, J lost 12 bases, and 10 bases lay in between. The CDR3 spans 12 residues. CDR3 in DNA: TGTGCCAGCAGTTTAGTGACAGGTCTCCAGCATTTT. Translating it yields CASSLVTGLQHF.

The genes are TRBV7-8 and TRBJ2-5; weak D call: TRBD2 (6 bases). The V and J ends lost 1 base and 5 bases respectively, with 20 bases between them. The CDR3 runs 17 residues. CDR1 SGHVS and CDR2 FQNEAQ come from the germline V gene. CDR3 sequence reads: CASSLDGWTNGVETQYF. DNA for the CDR3: TGTGCCAGCAGCTTAGACGGGTGGACTAACGGGGTGGAGACCCAGTACTTC.

This chain joins TRBV2 and TRBJ2-7; TRBD1 agrees at 9 bases. CDR1 SNHLY and CDR2 FYNNEI come from the germline V gene. The CDR3 spans 15 residues. V shed 4 bases and J 4 bases; nucleotides not matched to a gene: 8. The CDR3 region has the DNA TGTGCCAGCAGTGCATCGGGGACAGGGTGGTACGAGCAGTACTTC. Its protein product is CASSASGTGWYEQYF. Supplemented by reference TRBV2 and TRBJ2-7, the full variable domain reads EPEVTQTPSHQVTQMGQEVILRCVPISNHLYFYWYRQILGQKVEFLVSFYNNEISEKSEIFDDQFSVERPDGSNFTLKIRSTKLEDSAMYFCASSASGTGWYEQYFGPGTRLTVT.

The V call is TRBV24-1, the J call TRBJ1-2; weak D call: TRBD1 (6 bases). Per germline, CDR1 KGHDR and CDR2 SFDVKD. The CDR3 is 14 amino acids. The V gene lost 4 bases and the J gene lost 7 bases, with 15 bases spanning the gap. The CDR3 bases are TGTGCCACCAGTGAGCAAGTGCAGGGGTCTGGCTACACCTTC. As protein: CATSEQVQGSGYTF.

The chain has TRBV9 and TRBJ2-1, with TRBD1 identical over 8 bases. CDR3 length: 11 amino acids. Germline V lookup: CDR1 SGDLS, CDR2 YYNGEE. With 4 bases clipped from V and 14 bases from J, the junction kept 5 bases outside the gene matches. In DNA form, the CDR3 reads TGTGCCAGCAGCTTCGGACAGGGAAAGTTCTTC. It yields the protein CASSFGQGKFF.

This clone was picked up many times. This chain uses TRBV4-1 with TRBJ2-6; 7 nucleotides line up with TRBD2. The CDR3 covers 18 residues. J lost 2 bases, V lost 2 bases, and 9 bases had no gene match. Germline assignment: CDR1 MGHRA and CDR2 YSYEKL. This CDR3 is CASSQTAGRVTGANVLTF. CDR3 nucleotides: TGCGCCAGCAGCCAAACCGCAGGGAGGGTTACTGGGGCCAACGTCCTGACTTTC.

For the CDR3, the DNA is TGTGCCAGCAGCTCCCTGAGGGCCCGCTCTGGGGCCAACGTCCTGACTTTC. Protein sequence: CASSSLRARSGANVLTF. The chain employs TRBV11-2 and TRBJ2-6, with a tentative D call TRBD2 (5 bases). The length of the CDR3 is 17 residues. CDR1 is SGHAT and CDR2 is FQNNGV in the germline V gene. V lost 4 bases, J lost 0 bases, and 13 bases lay in between.

The count of this clone is one. For the CDR3, the DNA is TGCGCCAGCAGCTCCTGGCTAGCGGGGGCTAGCTCCTACAATGAGCAGTTCTTC. This sequence encodes CASSSWLAGASSYNEQFF. The chain uses TRBV5-1 and TRBJ2-1, with 10 nucleotides matching TRBD2. This CDR3 contains 18 residues. With 3 bases clipped from V and 0 bases from J, the junction kept 9 bases outside the gene matches. Looked up from germline, CDR1 is SGHRS and CDR2 is YFSETQ.

The chain is built from TRBV7-2 and TRBJ2-3, with TRBD2 matching over 9 bases. This CDR3 has 15 residues. With V trimmed by 5 bases and J by 9 bases, 12 bases remained unmatched. Germline V gene lookup returns CDR1 SGHTA and CDR2 FQGNSA. CDR3 coding DNA: TGTGCCAGCAGCCCCCTAGGGCGGGAGGGGGGCACGCAGTATTTT. Its translation: CASSPLGREGGTQYF.

The table lists this clone with a count of one. The chain combines TRBV6-6 with TRBJ2-1; TRBD2 aligns across 7 bases. Germline CDR1 is MNHNY and CDR2 is SVGAGI (reference sequence). The V and J ends lost 0 bases and 11 bases, in that order; junction bases with no gene match: 4. This CDR3 contains 13 residues. CDR3 protein: CASSYSTGGKQFF. In DNA, the CDR3 is TGTGCCAGCAGTTACTCGACGGGGGGTAAGCAGTTCTTC.

Concerning this clone itself: This same CDR3 is encoded by further DNA sequences in the sample. The genes are TRBV7-9 and TRBJ2-7; a possible D gene is TRBD1 (5 bases). V lost 2 bases and J 6 bases, leaving 14 bases between the germline ends. This CDR3 has 14 amino acids. The germline V gene has CDR1 SEHNR and CDR2 FQNEAQ (reference sequence). In nucleotides, the CDR3 is TGTGCCAGCAGCTTACTGGGGCAGGGCGGCGAGCAGTACTTC. Its protein product is CASSLLGQGGEQYF.

This chain uses TRBV4-1 with TRBJ2-3; weak D call: TRBD2 (5 bases). V was cut by 5 bases and J by 4 bases, with 10 bases left in between. The germline CDR1 and CDR2 sequences are MGHRA and YSYEKL. The CDR3 extends over 13 amino acids. In nucleotides, the CDR3 is TGCGCCAGCAGCTTAGCGTCCGCAGATACGCAGTATTTT. It encodes CASSLASADTQYF.

The chain carries TRBV1 and TRBJ2-4; TRBD2, the table's D call, was not compared with the DNA. TRBV1 is recorded as a pseudogene. The CDR3 sequence is 16 residues long. The CDR3 is CTSSRPGLAVKNIQYF. The CDR3 DNA reads TGCACCAGCAGCCGCCCGGGACTAGCTGTCAAAAACATTCAGTACTTC.

This chain uses TRBV9 with TRBJ2-2; D may be TRBD1 (5 bases). Germline V gene data show CDR1 as SGDLS and CDR2 as YYNGEE. The V end was cut by 0 bases, the J end by 5 bases, with 14 bases between. The CDR3 contains 16 residues. In DNA form, the CDR3 reads TGTGCCAGCAGCGTAGGGGTGGGGCGGTCGACCGGGGAGCTGTTTTTT. It yields the protein CASSVGVGRSTGELFF. Full variable domain (rest looked up from reference TRBV9 and TRBJ2-2): DSGVTQTPKHLITATGQRVTLRCSPRSGDLSVYWYQQSLDQGLQFLIQYYNGEERAKGNILERFSAQQFPDLHSELNLSSLELGDSALYFCASSVGVGRSTGELFFGEGSRLTVL.

This chain links TRBV29-1 with TRBJ2-1; 11 bases fit TRBD1. This CDR3 has 14 amino acids. Looked up from germline, CDR1 is SQVTM and CDR2 is ANQGSEA. Trimming cost V 6 bases and J 5 bases; bases outside gene matches: 6. The CDR3 nucleotides read TGCAGCGTGCGTAGGGACAGGGGGGACAATGAGCAGTTCTTC. Its translation: CSVRRDRGDNEQFF.